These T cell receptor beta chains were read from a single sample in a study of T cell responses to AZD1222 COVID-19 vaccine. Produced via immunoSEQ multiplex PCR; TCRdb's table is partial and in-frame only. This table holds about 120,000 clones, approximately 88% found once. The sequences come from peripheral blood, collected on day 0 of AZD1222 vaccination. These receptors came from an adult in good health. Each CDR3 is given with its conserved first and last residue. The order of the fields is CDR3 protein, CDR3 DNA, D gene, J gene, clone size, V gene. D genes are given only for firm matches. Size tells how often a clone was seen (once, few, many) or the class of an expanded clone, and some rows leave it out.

CASTSPGGNTEAFF TGTGCCAGCACCTCCCCCGGGGGGAACACTGAAGCTTTCTTT NA TRBJ1-1 NA TRBV7-2
CASSLPGQHEQYF TGTGCCAGCAGCTTACCGGGACAGCACGAGCAGTACTTC TRBD1 TRBJ2-7 NA TRBV7-9
CASSQGPESTEAFF TGTGCCAGCAGCCAAGGACCAGAGAGCACTGAAGCTTTCTTT NA TRBJ1-1 NA TRBV3-1/TRBV3-2
CAIGKTGGADTQYF TGTGCCATCGGAAAGACAGGGGGCGCAGATACGCAGTATTTT TRBD1 TRBJ2-3 NA TRBV10-3
CASSPRGQGFAEAFF TGTGCCAGCAGCCCGAGGGGACAGGGATTCGCTGAAGCTTTCTTT TRBD1 TRBJ1-1 NA TRBV7-9
CASSEARGSGGYTF TGTGCCAGCAGTGAAGCGAGGGGGTCGGGTGGCTACACCTTC NA TRBJ1-2 NA TRBV6-1
CASSSNLAKNIQYF TGTGCCAGCAGCTCGAATCTAGCCAAAAACATTCAGTACTTC NA TRBJ2-4 NA TRBV5-5
CASSVGQMNTEAFF TGTGCCAGCAGTGTAGGACAGATGAACACTGAAGCTTTCTTT NA TRBJ1-1 NA TRBV28
CASSFRPTHGYTF TGTGCCAGTAGTTTCCGTCCCACCCATGGCTACACCTTC NA TRBJ1-2 few TRBV19
CASSRGQGTYNSPLHF TGTGCCAGCAGCAGAGGACAGGGGACTTATAATTCACCCCTCCACTTT TRBD1 TRBJ1-6 NA TRBV5-6
CASRPPGRENSPLHF TGTGCCAGCAGACCACCGGGACGGGAAAATTCACCCCTCCACTTT NA TRBJ1-6 NA TRBV5-8
CASRRGNTEAFF TGTGCCAGCAGGCGGGGGAACACTGAAGCTTTCTTT NA TRBJ1-1 NA TRBV6-5
CASSSTASYEQYF TGTGCCAGCAGCTCCACCGCCTCCTACGAGCAGTACTTC NA TRBJ2-7 few TRBV7-2
CASSTTGFPFMNTEAFF TGTGCCAGCAGTACCACAGGGTTCCCATTTATGAACACTGAAGCTTTCTTT NA TRBJ1-1 NA TRBV27
CASSLQGAITEAFF TGCGCCAGCAGCTTGCAGGGGGCGATCACTGAAGCTTTCTTT TRBD1 TRBJ1-1 NA TRBV5-1
CAISGTGGDTIYF TGTGCCATCAGTGGTACAGGGGGCGACACCATATATTTT TRBD1 TRBJ1-3 NA TRBV10-3
CASSKQGRNQPQHF TGTGCCAGCAGTAAACAGGGAAGAAATCAGCCCCAGCATTTT NA TRBJ1-5 few TRBV7-9
CASTGTRVDTQYF TGTGCCAGCACCGGGACTAGGGTAGATACGCAGTATTTT TRBD2 TRBJ2-3 NA TRBV28
CSAGTGDGQPQHF TGCAGCGCGGGGACAGGGGACGGACAGCCCCAGCATTTT TRBD1 TRBJ1-5 once TRBV29-1
CASSRHSDRGAGANVLTF TGTGCCAGCAGTCGACACTCCGATCGAGGGGCTGGGGCCAACGTCCTGACTTTC NA TRBJ2-6 NA TRBV6-6
CASSISGSTDTQYF TGTGCCAGTAGTATCTCGGGCAGCACAGATACGCAGTATTTT NA TRBJ2-3 NA TRBV19
CASSQLAGDNNEQFF TGTGCCAGCAGCCAACTAGCGGGAGACAACAATGAGCAGTTCTTC TRBD2 TRBJ2-1 NA TRBV3-1/TRBV3-2
CASSQDKGGYTDTQYF TGCGCCAGCAGCCAAGATAAGGGCGGATACACAGATACGCAGTATTTT NA TRBJ2-3 NA TRBV4-3
CASIVVAGGKAFF TGTGCCAGTATCGTGGTGGCAGGCGGTAAAGCTTTCTTT NA TRBJ1-1 NA TRBV19
CASSQGPTGSRGYTF TGCGCCAGCAGCCAGGGGCCGACAGGGTCACGCGGCTACACCTTC TRBD1 TRBJ1-2 NA TRBV4-3
CASNHLGMNTEAFF TGTGCCAGTAACCATTTGGGTATGAACACTGAAGCTTTCTTT NA TRBJ1-1 NA TRBV19
CASSSDGYTEAFF TGCGCCAGCAGCTCGGACGGGTACACTGAAGCTTTCTTT NA TRBJ1-1 NA TRBV5-1
CASSQWRGAYNEQFF TGCGCCAGCAGCCAATGGCGGGGGGCCTACAATGAGCAGTTCTTC TRBD2 TRBJ2-1 NA TRBV4-1